Presented here are 29 T cell receptor beta chains from one specimen sequenced in a study of T cell responses to AZD1222 COVID-19 vaccine. TCRdb's copy holds only in-frame clones and misses some; the assay was immunoSEQ multiplex PCR. Of around 100,000 clones in the sample, approximately 88% were seen once. The sequencing here drew on peripheral blood, taken on day 0 of AZD1222 vaccination. The source of these receptors is an adult in good health.

The chain joins TRBV10-3 to TRBJ1-1; TRBD1 matches 7 bases. In germline, CDR1 is ENHRY, CDR2 SYGVKD. Trimming cost V 5 bases and J 1 base; bases outside gene matches: 4. The CDR3 runs to 14 residues. The CDR3 region has the DNA TGTGCCATCAGTATGACAGGGCCGAACACTGAAGCTTTCTTT. This codes for CAISMTGPNTEAFF.

CDR3 coding DNA: TGCAGTGCCCCAGAACCAATTGAGCAGTTCTTC. This codes for CSAPEPIEQFF. The chain links TRBV20-1 to TRBJ2-1; unclear D gene. This CDR3 region has 11 residues. The germline V gene has CDR1 DFQATT and CDR2 SNEGSKA (reference sequence). Trimming shortened V by 6 bases and J by 9 bases, and 12 bases separated the two germline ends.

The chain uses TRBV7-3 and TRBJ2-1; 9 bases fit TRBD1. With 5 bases clipped from V and 5 bases from J, the junction kept 7 bases outside the gene matches. Germline loops: CDR1 SGHTA, CDR2 FQGTGA. This CDR3 spans 15 amino acids. CDR3 coding DNA: TGTGCCAGCAGCCGCACCGGGACAGGGAACAATGAGCAGTTCTTC. Translated, it gives CASSRTGTGNNEQFF.

The chain links TRBV6-4 to TRBJ2-6; the D is unclear. Germline-derived CDR1 and CDR2 are MRHNA and SNTAGT. V lost 8 bases to trimming and J lost 3 bases, with 8 bases between them. The CDR3 has 13 amino acids. CDR3 sequence: CASGMIGANVLTF. The CDR3 DNA reads as TGTGCCAGCGGGATGATTGGGGCCAACGTCCTGACTTTC.

J is TRBJ2-1 and V is TRBV7-2; tentatively, D is TRBD1 (6 bases). Per the germline V gene, CDR1 is SGHTA and CDR2 is FQGNSA. V lost 6 bases to trimming and J lost 2 bases, with 20 bases between them. The CDR3 is 17 residues long. The CDR3 here is CASSFALQGRAYNEQFF. The CDR3 region has the DNA TGTGCCAGCAGTTTTGCACTACAGGGACGGGCCTACAATGAGCAGTTCTTC.

This chain joins TRBV28 and TRBJ2-7, with 14 bases identical to TRBD2. J lost 7 bases, V lost 6 bases, and 8 bases had no gene match. Germline assignment: CDR1 MDHEN and CDR2 SYDVKM. This CDR3 spans 15 amino acids. For the CDR3, the DNA is TGTGCCAGCAGACTAACGGGACTAGCGGGAGAAGAGCAGTACTTC. Amino acids: CASRLTGLAGEEQYF. Looking up the rest from reference TRBV28 and TRBJ2-7 gives the full variable domain: DVKVTQSSRYLVKRTGEKVFLECVQDMDHENMFWYRQDPGLGLRLIYFSYDVKMKEKGDIPEGYSVSREKKERFSLILESASTNQTSMYLCASRLTGLAGEEQYFGPGTRLTVT.

This clone showed up just once. The CDR3 DNA sequence: TGTGCCAGCAGCTTACCTGGGACCGCAGCTAACTATGGCTACACCTTC. Protein sequence: CASSLPGTAANYGYTF. This sequence joins TRBV7-9 and TRBJ1-2, with TRBD1 as a possible D gene (5 bases). The germline gives CDR1 SEHNR, CDR2 FQNEAQ (reference sequence). The CDR3 loop spans 16 amino acids. Trimming left V 2 bases short and J 0 bases short, with 13 bases between.

The chain carries TRBV4-3 and TRBJ2-1, with 7 nucleotides matching TRBD2. The CDR3 runs 15 residues. The germline CDR1 and CDR2 sequences are LGHNA and YSLEER. The V and J ends lost 2 bases and 5 bases, in that order; junction bases with no gene match: 6. The CDR3 is CASSQNGRGNNEQFF. In DNA, the CDR3 is TGCGCCAGCAGCCAAAATGGGCGGGGGAACAATGAGCAGTTCTTC.

Concerning this clone itself: Other DNA sequences from this sample encode an identical CDR3 as well. The V call is TRBV7-9, the J call TRBJ1-3; no clear D gene. CDR3 length equals 13 residues. Germline V gives CDR1 SEHNR, CDR2 FQNEAQ (reference sequence). The V gene lost 1 base and the J gene lost 4 bases, with 5 bases spanning the gap. The CDR3 reads CASSLGSGNTIYF. DNA of the CDR3: TGTGCCAGCAGCTTAGGTTCCGGAAACACCATATATTTT.

The genes are TRBV4-3 and TRBJ2-1; no definite D call. The ends were cut back, 0 bases at V and 4 bases at J, with 10 bases in the middle. The CDR3 loop spans 15 amino acids. The germline gives CDR1 LGHNA, CDR2 YSLEER. CDR3 amino acids: CASSQDYAAYNEQFF. CDR3 coding DNA: TGCGCCAGCAGCCAAGATTATGCAGCATACAATGAGCAGTTCTTC.

The chain joins TRBV18 to TRBJ1-2, with D uncertain. The CDR3 consists of 14 residues. V lost 3 bases, J lost 4 bases, and 12 bases lay in between. Germline loops: CDR1 KGHSH, CDR2 LQKENI. CDR3 sequence (DNA): TGTGCCAGCTCACCGGGCGGGTCTAGCTATGGCTACACCTTC. Its translation is CASSPGGSSYGYTF.

This chain connects TRBV5-1 to TRBJ2-7; D is undetermined. Between the trimmed V and J ends, which lost 0 bases and 0 bases, there was a span of 10 bases. Germline CDR1 is SGHRS and CDR2 is YFSETQ. The CDR3 runs to 15 residues. In DNA, the CDR3 is TGCGCCAGCAGCTTGGTGCACACGAGCTCCTACGAGCAGTACTTC. Protein: CASSLVHTSSYEQYF.

V usage is TRBV7-2 and J usage is TRBJ2-1; possibly TRBD2 for D (5 bases). Trimming removed 1 base from V and 2 bases from J, with 9 bases in between. The CDR3 is made up of 15 amino acids. Germline CDR1 SGHTA, CDR2 FQGNSA. CDR3 region: CASSLGLGTYNEQFF. As DNA, the CDR3 is TGTGCCAGCAGCTTAGGACTCGGGACCTACAATGAGCAGTTCTTC.

There are a few counts of this clone. The chain uses TRBV9 and TRBJ1-4; D unclear. Germline CDR1 SGDLS, CDR2 YYNGEE. Trimming removed 3 bases from V and 7 bases from J, with 16 bases in between. This CDR3 contains 15 residues. The CDR3 DNA follows: TGTGCCAGCAGCGGAGGACCCTCGGCGGGTGAAAAACTGTTTTTT. This translates into CASSGGPSAGEKLFF.

This chain uses TRBV29-1 with TRBJ1-1; TRBD1 is a possible D gene (6 bases). Trimming took off 6 bases at V and 4 bases at J, with 15 bases between the two ends. Germline assignment: CDR1 SQVTM and CDR2 ANQGSEA. CDR3 length: 13 amino acids. Written as DNA, the CDR3 is TGCAGCGTAAGGACAGCGGATCGCACTGAAGCTTTCTTT. It yields the protein CSVRTADRTEAFF.

This chain connects TRBV30 to TRBJ2-1; unclear D gene. This CDR3 comprises 16 residues. V was clipped by 0 bases and J by 2 bases, with 14 bases between them. Germline lookup yields CDR1 GTSNPN and CDR2 SVGIG (reference sequence). CDR3 bases: TGTGCCTGGAGTGTACCGGTTGGCGGTCCCTACAATGAGCAGTTCTTC. Protein: CAWSVPVGGPYNEQFF.

The chain carries TRBV10-3 and TRBJ2-1; 7 bases match TRBD2. Looked up from germline, CDR1 is ENHRY and CDR2 is SYGVKD. The CDR3 runs 17 residues. After removal of 0 bases from V and 0 bases from J, the junction contained 5 bases not matched to a gene. CDR3 bases: TGTGCCATCAGTGAGTCTTTGGGGGGGAGCTCCTACAATGAGCAGTTCTTC. It yields the protein CAISESLGGSSYNEQFF.

The CDR3 reads CASKGTSGGGELFF. In DNA form, the CDR3 reads TGTGCCAGCAAGGGGACTAGCGGGGGCGGGGAGCTGTTTTTT. The chain combines TRBV9 with TRBJ2-2; TRBD2 matches at 14 bases. Germline V gene sequence: CDR1 SGDLS, CDR2 YYNGEE. This CDR3 is built from 14 residues. V shed 6 bases and J 7 bases; nucleotides not matched to a gene: 2.

This clone showed up just once. The rearrangement uses TRBV6-8 and TRBJ2-5, with 8 positions matching TRBD1. Per germline, CDR1 MNHGY and CDR2 SAAAGT. This CDR3 has 15 residues. With V trimmed by 0 bases and J by 3 bases, 3 bases remained unmatched. The chain's CDR3 is CASSYSLTGEETQYF. For the CDR3, the DNA is TGTGCCAGCAGTTACTCCCTGACAGGGGAAGAGACCCAGTACTTC.

The V gene is TRBV6-5, the J gene TRBJ2-5, with D hard to call. CDR3 length: 11 residues. Germline V gives CDR1 MNHEY, CDR2 SVGAGI. The V gene lost 3 bases and the J gene lost 5 bases, with 4 bases spanning the gap. As DNA, the CDR3 is TGTGCCAGCAGTTATGCGGAGACCCAGTACTTC. The encoded protein is CASSYAETQYF.

The chain joins TRBV7-6 to TRBJ1-6; D not resolved. CDR3 size: 16 residues. V gave up 3 bases and J gave up 1 base, with 10 bases separating them. Per the germline V gene, CDR1 is SGHVS and CDR2 is FNYEAQ. This CDR3 reads CASSFGEASYNSPLHF. For the CDR3, the DNA is TGTGCCAGCAGCTTTGGCGAGGCATCCTATAATTCACCCCTCCACTTT.

This chain uses TRBV19 with TRBJ2-2; D is ambiguous. The CDR3 totals 13 residues. V shed 3 bases and J shed 6 bases, with 8 bases lying between them. Per germline, CDR1 LNHDA and CDR2 SQIVND (reference sequence). CDR3 nucleotides: TGTGCCAGTAGTATGTTTGGGGCCGGGGAGCTGTTTTTT. This sequence encodes CASSMFGAGELFF.

The chain employs TRBV3-1 (or the pseudogene TRBV3-2) and TRBJ2-1; D remains unclear. Trimming took off 1 base at V and 0 bases at J, with 10 bases between the two ends. This CDR3 is built from 16 residues. Germline V lookup: CDR1 LGHDT, CDR2 YNNKEL (reference sequence). CDR3 loop: CASSQVLMSSYNEQFF. CDR3 nucleotide sequence: TGTGCCAGCAGCCAAGTGCTGATGAGCTCCTACAATGAGCAGTTCTTC.

The V gene is TRBV10-3, the J gene TRBJ2-1, with 9 bases matching TRBD2. Germline V CDR1 and CDR2: ENHRY, SYGVKD. V was clipped by 10 bases and J by 6 bases; unmatched bases: 13. The CDR3 totals 15 residues. The CDR3 is CATKIDSGSTNEQFF. In DNA, the CDR3 is TGTGCCACTAAAATCGATAGCGGGAGTACCAATGAGCAGTTCTTC.

This clone has a single count. The chain combines TRBV4-3 with TRBJ2-7, with TRBD1 matching 8 bases. V dropped 4 bases and J dropped 2; count of bases not matched to a gene: 1. Germline-derived CDR1 and CDR2 are LGHNA and YSLEER. The CDR3 runs 13 residues. CDR3 region: CASSLDRAYEQYF. The CDR3 DNA sequence: TGCGCCAGCAGCCTGGACAGGGCCTACGAGCAGTACTTC.

This chain uses TRBV6-2 or TRBV6-3 with TRBJ1-1; D uncertain. The CDR3 is 13 residues long. The V gene's germline CDR1 is MNHEY and CDR2 SVGEGT. V was pared by 4 bases and J by 2 bases, with 8 bases between. As DNA, the CDR3 is TGTGCCAGCAGTTTTTTAGCAAACACTGAAGCTTTCTTT. Amino acid sequence: CASSFLANTEAFF.

The CDR3 DNA reads as TGTGCCAGCCTCTTGGGGCAGGTGGGAAATGAGCAGTTCTTC. Translation: CASLLGQVGNEQFF. J is TRBJ2-1 and V is TRBV7-2; D might be TRBD1 (5 bases). The CDR3 has 14 residues. With 8 bases removed from V and 7 bases from J, the gap between germline ends came to 18 bases. Germline V gene sequence: CDR1 SGHTA, CDR2 FQGNSA.

The chain combines TRBV23-1 with TRBJ2-1; D not resolved. TRBV23-1 carries the ORF label, with uncertain function. V was shortened by 4 bases and J by 6 bases, with 13 bases between the two germline ends. The CDR3 is 14 amino acids. In DNA form, the CDR3 reads TGCGCCAGCAGTCGCCACGGACGTCTCAATGAGCAGTTCTTC. As protein: CASSRHGRLNEQFF.

The V call is TRBV28, the J call TRBJ1-2; D uncertain. Germline V gives CDR1 MDHEN, CDR2 SYDVKM. V lost 3 bases, J lost 2 bases, and 7 bases lay in between. There are 13 residues in the CDR3. The CDR3: CASSFGQNYGYTF. DNA of the CDR3: TGTGCCAGCAGTTTTGGGCAGAACTATGGCTACACCTTC.